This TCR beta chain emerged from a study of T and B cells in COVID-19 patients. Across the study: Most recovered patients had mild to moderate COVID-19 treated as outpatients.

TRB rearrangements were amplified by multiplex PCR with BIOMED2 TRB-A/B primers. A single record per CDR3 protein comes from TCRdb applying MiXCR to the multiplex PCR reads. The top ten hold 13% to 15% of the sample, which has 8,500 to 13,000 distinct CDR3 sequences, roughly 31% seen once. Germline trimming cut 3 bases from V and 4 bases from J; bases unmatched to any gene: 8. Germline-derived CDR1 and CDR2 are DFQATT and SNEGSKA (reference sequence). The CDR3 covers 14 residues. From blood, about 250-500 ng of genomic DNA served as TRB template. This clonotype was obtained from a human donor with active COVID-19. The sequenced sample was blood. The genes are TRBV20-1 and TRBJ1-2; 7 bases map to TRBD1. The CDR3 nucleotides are TGCAGTGCTAGTTCCTCCGGGACAGCCTATGGCTACACCTTC. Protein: CSASSSGTAYGYTF.